Listed below are T cell receptor beta chains from one sample, sequenced in a study of technical replicates of blood from a handful of donors. Produced via immunoSEQ multiplex PCR; TCRdb's table is partial and in-frame only. The sample shows tens of thousands of clones, just over 90% of them seen only once. The specimen was T cells isolated from PBMCs. The source is a human donor in good health. Each CDR3 is given with its conserved first and last residue. Fields, in order: CDR3 length, D gene, V gene, J gene, clone size, CDR3 DNA, CDR3 protein. A D gene is named only where the DNA matches it firmly. Some rows have no size entry. The others give once, few or many, or a class for an expanded clone.

16	.	TRBV30	TRBJ2-5	.	TGTGCCTGGAGTGTACCCCAGCGCCCCCTTGGGGAGACCCAGTACTTC	CAWSVPQRPLGETQYF
11	.	TRBV5-1	TRBJ2-1	.	TGCGCCAGCAGCTTCGAGGATGAGCAGTTCTTC	CASSFEDEQFF
16	.	TRBV5-6	TRBJ2-7	.	TGTGCCAGCAGCTGGGCGGGACTCTCAAGCTCCTACGAGCAGTACTTC	CASSWAGLSSSYEQYF
15	TRBD2	TRBV2	TRBJ2-5	.	TGTGCCAGCAGTCGAAAGACTAGCGGGAAAGAGACCCAGTACTTC	CASSRKTSGKETQYF
14	TRBD2	TRBV6-1	TRBJ2-7	.	TGTGCCAGCAGGATTGGGCTAGCGGCCTACGAGCAGTACTTC	CASRIGLAAYEQYF
16	TRBD1	TRBV5-4	TRBJ2-7	once	TGTGCCAGCAGCCCACGGGGACAGGGAGATCCCTACGAGCAGTACTTC	CASSPRGQGDPYEQYF
14	TRBD1	TRBV2	TRBJ2-1	once	TGTGCCAGCAGAACCGGGACAGTCTACAATGAGCAGTTCTTC	CASRTGTVYNEQFF
15	.	TRBV5-1	TRBJ1-3	.	.	CASMSGFGDGNTIYF
10	.	TRBV7-9	TRBJ2-1	once	TGTGCCAGCAGCGCCCTAGAACAGTTCTTC	CASSALEQFF
15	TRBD1	TRBV6-1	TRBJ1-2	.	TGTGCCAGCTGGGGAGAAGGTCAGGGGGGCTATGGCTACACCTTC	CASWGEGQGGYGYTF
18	TRBD1	TRBV5-6	TRBJ2-7	.	TGTGCCAGCAGCTTCGGATACTTCAGGGGGTCGCGCTCCTACGAGCAGTACTTC	CASSFGYFRGSRSYEQYF
12	.	TRBV6-1	TRBJ1-6	once	TGTGCCAGCAGGGAGGGAACGCCACCCCTCCACTTT	CASREGTPPLHF
13	.	TRBV30	TRBJ1-1	.	TGTGCCTGGAGTGTAGGGGTTTTCACTGAAGCTTTCTTT	CAWSVGVFTEAFF
15	TRBD1	TRBV4-1	TRBJ1-5	once	TGCGCCAGCAGCCCCCCAGGGGGCAATAATCAGCCCCAGCATTTT	CASSPPGGNNQPQHF
18	TRBD2	TRBV5-4	TRBJ2-5	once	TGTGCCAGCAGCTTGGCAACTAGCGGGGGAGGTTGGGGAGAGACCCAGTACTTC	CASSLATSGGGWGETQYF
21	TRBD1	TRBV4-2	TRBJ2-7	.	TGTGCCAGCAACCTAGAACGTCCGGGACAGGGGGGCCCTCGGGCGAGGAACGAGCAGTACTTC	CASNLERPGQGGPRARNEQYF
13	TRBD1	TRBV7-2	TRBJ2-5	.	TGTGCCAGGGGACAGGGGCCCAGAGAGACCCAGTACTTC	CARGQGPRETQYF
15	.	TRBV6-1	TRBJ1-5	.	TGTGCCAGCAGTGAAGCAGGGAGGCGCAATCAGCCCCAGCATTTT	CASSEAGRRNQPQHF
15	TRBD1	TRBV5-4	TRBJ1-1	.	TGTGCCAGCAGCGAGGGACAGGGGTCCAACACTGAAGCTTTCTTT	CASSEGQGSNTEAFF
12	.	TRBV29-1	TRBJ1-2	once	TGCAGCGCCCTAAGCAGGGGCGGTGGCTACACCTTC	CSALSRGGGYTF
14	TRBD2	TRBV7-9	TRBJ2-7	few	TGTGCCAGCAGCTCCGGGACTAGCGGGAGCGAGCAGTACTTC	CASSSGTSGSEQYF
17	TRBD2	TRBV18	TRBJ2-1	.	TGTGCCAGCTCACTTACCACTCTAGCGGGAAGCTACAATGAGCAGTTCTTC	CASSLTTLAGSYNEQFF
13	.	TRBV27	TRBJ1-5	.	TGTGCCAGCAGTTTCTATAGCAATCAGCCCCAGCATTTT	CASSFYSNQPQHF
14	TRBD1	TRBV6-1	TRBJ2-7	once	TGTGCCAGCAGTCTTGAGGGGACAGAAGACGAGCAGTACTTC	CASSLEGTEDEQYF
13	.	TRBV28	TRBJ1-1	once	TGTGCCAGCACCTTAGCGGGGGCATCTGAAGCTTTCTTT	CASTLAGASEAFF
13	.	TRBV10-2	TRBJ2-5	.	TGCGCCAGCAGTGAGTTCCGAGGGGAGACCCAGTACTTC	CASSEFRGETQYF
13	.	TRBV6-5	TRBJ2-7	.	TGTGCCAGCAGTTATGCAGGGATCTACGAGCAGTACTTC	CASSYAGIYEQYF
14	TRBD2	TRBV29-1	TRBJ2-3	.	TGCAGCGTACGGACTAGCGGGAAGGCAGATACGCAGTATTTT	CSVRTSGKADTQYF
17	TRBD2	TRBV5-4	TRBJ2-3	.	TGTGCCAGCAGCTTGGTCTCTGGCGGGAGCAGGACAGATACGCAGTATTTT	CASSLVSGGSRTDTQYF
15	TRBD1	TRBV5-4	TRBJ1-6	.	TGTGCCAGCAGCTCAGGGGGCAGTGGGGATTCACCCCTCCACTTT	CASSSGGSGDSPLHF
15	TRBD2	TRBV5-6	TRBJ2-3	.	TGTGCCAGCAGCACCTTAGCGGGTCGTTCCGATACGCAGTATTTT	CASSTLAGRSDTQYF
13	TRBD1	TRBV15	TRBJ2-7	.	TGTGCCACCGGGACAGGGTTCGGCTACGAGCAGTACTTC	CATGTGFGYEQYF
16	.	TRBV6-4	TRBJ2-1	.	TGTGCCAGCAGTGATACCCCCACCGGGAGCTACAATGAGCAGTTCTTC	CASSDTPTGSYNEQFF
17	TRBD2	TRBV28	TRBJ2-2	.	TGTGCCAGCAGTTTCGACGCTAGCGGGGGGAACACCGGGGAGCTGTTTTTT	CASSFDASGGNTGELFF
14	.	TRBV16	TRBJ2-1	few	TGTGCCAGCAGCCAATGGGAGGCTTACAATGAGCAGTTCTTC	CASSQWEAYNEQFF
12	.	TRBV9	TRBJ2-5	once	TGTGCCAGCAGCGCCCGGCAGGGGACCCAGTACTTC	CASSARQGTQYF
15	TRBD1	TRBV12-5	TRBJ1-1	.	TGTGCTAGTGGTTTGCTTCTGGACAGGCGGGGTGCAACTTTCTTT	CASGLLLDRRGATFF
11	.	TRBV6-6	TRBJ2-1	.	TGTGCCAGCAGTTCCGACATCGAGCAGTTCTTC	CASSSDIEQFF
17	TRBD2	TRBV7-6	TRBJ2-1	.	TGTGCCAGCAGCCCGAGAGCTCTAGCGGACCGCTACAATGAGCAGTTCTTC	CASSPRALADRYNEQFF
14	.	TRBV5-1	TRBJ1-1	.	TGCGCCAGCAGCCACCCGGGGGGGTCGACTGAAGCTTTCTTT	CASSHPGGSTEAFF
14	TRBD2	TRBV5-1	TRBJ2-7	.	TGCGCCAGCAGCTTGGAAGCGGGGGGGCTGGAGCAGTACTTC	CASSLEAGGLEQYF
15	.	TRBV6-6	TRBJ1-1	.	TGTGCCAGCCGCAAGCAGGGTAATTTGAACACTGAAGCTTTCTTT	CASRKQGNLNTEAFF
12	.	TRBV14	TRBJ1-2	.	TGTGCCAGATCCGACACTAACTATGGCTACACCTTC	CARSDTNYGYTF
16	.	TRBV14	TRBJ1-1	.	TGTGCCAGCAGCCAAGTGGAGGGGACGCTGTTCACTGAAGCTTTCTTT	CASSQVEGTLFTEAFF
15	TRBD1	TRBV19	TRBJ2-5	.	TGTGCCAGTAGTACCGGGACAGGGGGTACCGGGACCCAGTACTTC	CASSTGTGGTGTQYF
15	.	TRBV10-3	TRBJ2-1	.	TGTGCCATCAGTGAACTGGACTATACAATCAATGAGCAGTTCTTC	CAISELDYTINEQFF
14	.	TRBV25-1	TRBJ2-2	.	TGTGCCAGCAGTGCTGGGCGAAGAACCGGGGAGCTGTTTTTT	CASSAGRRTGELFF
18	.	TRBV7-6	TRBJ2-6	once	TGTGCCAGCAGCTTTCTGTGGACGGGGGTGGCTGGGGCCAACGTCCTGACTTTC	CASSFLWTGVAGANVLTF
14	.	TRBV6-5	TRBJ1-1	.	TGTGCCAGCAGGGTCGGGACTGCAGACACTGAAGCTTTCTTT	CASRVGTADTEAFF
15	.	TRBV6-4	TRBJ2-2	.	TGTGCCAGCAGTGACTCGCCTCGCGACACCGGGGAGCTGTTTTTT	CASSDSPRDTGELFF
13	.	TRBV9	TRBJ2-7	.	TGTGCCAGCAGCGTAGCTCTGGCGGGAAGGCAGTACTTC	CASSVALAGRQYF
16	.	TRBV28	TRBJ2-1	.	TGTGCCAGCAGTTCATCCCAGCGAGTCCCCCGGCCCGAGCAGTTCTTC	CASSSSQRVPRPEQFF
15	.	TRBV28	TRBJ2-3	once	TGTGCCAGCGTTTCTCCCGGAGAGGCGGCAGATACGCAGTATTTT	CASVSPGEAADTQYF